This passage covers 28 T cell receptor beta chains from one sample sequenced in a study of CD8+ T cells in alopecia areata. Treatment described: oral pan-JAK inhibitor, 5-10 mg twice daily. Extraction and reverse transcription of RNA yielded cDNA as the sequencing template. Sequenced by immunoSEQ multiplex PCR; TCRdb stores in-frame clones only, minus some. The repertoire holds 100,000 or so clones, with 50% to 60% as singletons. The sample was CD8+ T cells sorted from blood, taken between weeks 55 and 70, from a patient treated with tofacitinib. Receptors originate from a human donor with alopecia areata.

The chain uses TRBV9 and TRBJ2-1; no definite D call. The CDR3 has 10 amino acids. The germline V and J ends were trimmed by 4 bases and 12 bases, with 8 bases remaining between them. The germline V gene encodes CDR1 SGDLS and CDR2 YYNGEE. The CDR3 region has the DNA TGTGCCAGCAGCCCTAACAGGCAGTTCTTC. Encoded protein: CASSPNRQFF.

The chain combines TRBV20-1 with TRBJ1-1; unclear D gene. Germline CDR1 and CDR2: DFQATT and SNEGSKA (reference sequence). This CDR3 comprises 11 residues. Trimming took off 5 bases at V and 10 bases at J, with 14 bases between the two ends. Here the CDR3 DNA reads TGCAGTGCTCCCAGGTCGTCAAGAGCTTTCTTT. The encoded protein is CSAPRSSRAFF.

The genes are TRBV29-1 and TRBJ2-1; D may match TRBD1 or TRBD2 (5 bases each). The CDR3 sequence is 14 residues long. Trimming removed 2 bases from V and 4 bases from J, with 12 bases in between. Germline CDR1 reads SQVTM; CDR2 reads ANQGSEA. The CDR3 here is CSVESPGAYNEQFF. CDR3 DNA: TGCAGCGTTGAAAGTCCCGGGGCTTACAATGAGCAGTTCTTC.

The rearrangement uses TRBV7-9 and TRBJ1-6; D unresolved. The CDR3 sequence is 14 residues long. Deletions cut 7 bases from V and 9 bases from J, with 16 bases between. Germline V gives CDR1 SEHNR, CDR2 FQNEAQ (reference sequence). In DNA form, the CDR3 reads TGTGCCAGCACCCCCCCCATCGGAAGTTCACCCCTCCACTTT. This gives the protein CASTPPIGSSPLHF.

The chain recombines TRBV5-1 with TRBJ2-1; TRBD2 agrees at 13 bases. CDR1 is SGHRS, CDR2 YFSETQ, per germline. With V trimmed by 4 bases and J by 6 bases, 10 bases remained unmatched. CDR3 length equals 17 residues. CDR3 nucleotide sequence: TGCGCCAGCAGCACATGGACTAGCGGGGGTCTAGGCAATGAGCAGTTCTTC. Encoded protein: CASSTWTSGGLGNEQFF. The variable domain in full, with the rest retrieved from reference TRBV5-1 and TRBJ2-1, is KAGVTQTPRYLIKTRGQQVTLSCSPISGHRSVSWYQQTPGQGLQFLFEYFSETQRNKGNFPGRFSGRQFSNSRSEMNVSTLELGDSALYLCASSTWTSGGLGNEQFFGPGTRLTVL.

The rearrangement links TRBV5-6 to TRBJ2-7, with 7 positions matching TRBD1. Trimming took 1 base from V and 6 from J; bases not matched to a gene: 7. The germline V gene encodes CDR1 SGHDT and CDR2 YYEEEE. The CDR3 totals 14 residues. As DNA, the CDR3 is TGTGCCAGCAGCTTGCCAACAGGGGTTGGCGAGCAGTACTTC. Translated, it gives CASSLPTGVGEQYF.

This clone appeared a few times. This chain connects TRBV7-6 to TRBJ2-1; no reliable D call. With 2 bases removed from V and 10 bases from J, the gap between germline ends came to 9 bases. This CDR3 spans 12 amino acids. Germline V gene sequence: CDR1 SGHVS, CDR2 FNYEAQ. Here the CDR3 DNA reads TGTGCCAGCAGCTTATCCGACCGCGAGCAGTTCTTC. Its translation is CASSLSDREQFF.

This clone was detected once. This sequence joins TRBV7-9 and TRBJ1-1; D is undetermined. The V and J ends lost 1 base and 1 base respectively, with 13 bases between them. The CDR3 consists of 16 residues. Germline CDR1 reads SEHNR; CDR2 reads FQNEAQ (reference sequence). DNA of the CDR3: TGTGCCAGCAGCTTAGGGGTCGTCGTGGGGAACACTGAAGCTTTCTTT. Translation: CASSLGVVVGNTEAFF.

Regarding this clone: A junction boundary mismatches the germline segment, possibly from a read error. This chain joins TRBV11-2 and TRBJ1-1; 7 bases are shared with TRBD1. This CDR3 contains 15 residues. CDR1 SGHAT and CDR2 FQNNGV come from the germline V gene. The CDR3 bases are TGTGCCAGCAGCTTCACAGGGGATTCGAACACTGGAGCTTTCTTT. Translation: CASSFTGDSNTGAFF. Supplemented by reference TRBV11-2 and TRBJ1-1, the full variable domain reads EAGVAQSPRYKIIEKRQSVAFWCNPISGHATLYWYQQILGQGPKLLIQFQNNGVVDDSQLPKDRFSAERLKGVDSTLKIQPAKLEDSAVYLCASSFTGDSNTGAFFGQGTRLTVV.

A few counts support this clone. The gene calls are TRBV13 and TRBJ2-7, with D perhaps matching TRBD2 (5 bases). Per the germline V gene, CDR1 is PRHDT and CDR2 is FYEKMQ (reference sequence). The CDR3 has 14 amino acids. The ends were cut back, 3 bases at V and 5 bases at J, with 14 bases in the middle. This CDR3 reads CASSFLSDSHEQYF. The CDR3, as DNA: TGTGCCAGCAGCTTTCTATCGGACTCACACGAGCAGTACTTC.

This clone has only a few counts. The genes are TRBV5-1 and TRBJ2-7; no definite D call. CDR1 and CDR2 (germline): SGHRS, YFSETQ. V gave up 4 bases and J gave up 1 base, with 12 bases separating them. CDR3 size: 14 residues. DNA of the CDR3: TGCGCCAGCAGCCCCACCGGACGGTCCTACGAGCAGTACTTC. As protein: CASSPTGRSYEQYF. The variable domain in full, with the rest retrieved from reference TRBV5-1 and TRBJ2-7, is KAGVTQTPRYLIKTRGQQVTLSCSPISGHRSVSWYQQTPGQGLQFLFEYFSETQRNKGNFPGRFSGRQFSNSRSEMNVSTLELGDSALYLCASSPTGRSYEQYFGPGTRLTVT.

The chain has TRBV7-9 and TRBJ1-2; TRBD1 agrees at 12 bases. The CDR3 sequence is 17 residues long. V gave up 4 bases and J gave up 5 bases; unmatched junction bases: 11. The germline CDR1 and CDR2 sequences are SEHNR and FQNEAQ (reference sequence). CDR3 in amino acids: CASSSTGTGGARYGYTF. Here the CDR3 DNA reads TGTGCCAGCAGCTCCACCGGGACAGGGGGCGCCCGGTATGGCTACACCTTC.

This clone is a singleton in its sample. The V call is TRBV6-5, the J call TRBJ2-3, with D unresolved. The CDR3 covers 14 residues. Germline V lookup: CDR1 MNHEY, CDR2 SVGAGI. V lost 8 bases and J 1 base, leaving 13 bases between the germline ends. CDR3 amino acids: CASSPVYRTDTQYF. For the CDR3, the DNA is TGTGCCAGCTCCCCCGTATATCGCACAGATACGCAGTATTTT.

The CDR3 protein is CASSQPSTGGGSYNEQFF. Written as DNA, the CDR3 is TGCGCCAGCAGCCAGCCGTCCACGGGAGGAGGCTCCTACAATGAGCAGTTCTTC. The V call is TRBV4-1, the J call TRBJ2-1, with 7 bases that match TRBD2. CDR1 MGHRA and CDR2 YSYEKL come from the germline V gene. V lost 3 bases to trimming and J lost 0 bases; unmatched junction nucleotides: 11. The CDR3 is made up of 18 amino acids.

Only one count was recorded for this clone. V gene TRBV6-1 combines with J gene TRBJ1-2; 7 positions agree with TRBD1. Germline values: CDR1 MNHNS, CDR2 SASEGT. The J segment lost 4 bases and the V segment lost 6 bases, leaving 8 bases of the junction unmatched. The CDR3 is 14 residues long. The CDR3 here is CASRDPGQSYGYTF. CDR3 DNA sequence: TGTGCCAGCAGAGACCCGGGACAGTCCTATGGCTACACCTTC.

This clone was found a few times. This chain uses TRBV29-1 with TRBJ2-3; TRBD2 matches at 8 bases. The CDR3 extends over 18 amino acids. The V segment lost 4 bases and the J segment 5 bases; nucleotides outside the gene matches: 20. CDR1 is SQVTM and CDR2 is ANQGSEA in the germline V gene. This CDR3 reads CSVVLWRGDITDRDTQYF. Written as DNA, the CDR3 is TGCAGCGTTGTCCTGTGGCGGGGGGACATTACAGATAGAGATACGCAGTATTTT.

This chain links TRBV2 with TRBJ2-1, with D unclear. CDR1 and CDR2 (germline): SNHLY, FYNNEI. The CDR3 runs to 13 residues. V was pared by 4 bases and J by 6 bases, with 10 bases between. The CDR3 loop is CASSAASVNEQFF. The CDR3 DNA follows: TGTGCCAGCAGTGCGGCGTCGGTCAATGAGCAGTTCTTC.

V usage is TRBV5-1 and J usage is TRBJ2-7; TRBD1 agrees at 9 bases. The CDR3 contains 14 residues. Germline CDR1 and CDR2: SGHRS and YFSETQ. Trimming at V came to 4 bases and at J to 4 bases, leaving 6 bases not matched to a gene. The CDR3 DNA reads as TGCGCCAGCAGCCAAGGGACAGGGCGATACGAGCAGTACTTC. Amino acid sequence: CASSQGTGRYEQYF.

V and J are TRBV5-6 and TRBJ1-1; the D gene is possibly TRBD1 (6 bases). V lost 3 bases and J lost 3, with 27 bases in between. Germline V lookup: CDR1 SGHDT, CDR2 YYEEEE. This CDR3 spans 19 amino acids. CDR3 protein: CASSYIDRLQRRWDTEAFF. The DNA of the CDR3 is TGTGCCAGCAGCTATATCGACAGGTTACAAAGAAGGTGGGACACTGAAGCTTTCTTT.

V usage is TRBV11-2 and J usage is TRBJ2-1, with D maybe TRBD1 (6 bases). V was pared by 4 bases and J by 3 bases, with 10 bases between. The germline gives CDR1 SGHAT, CDR2 FQNNGV. This CDR3 spans 14 amino acids. DNA for the CDR3: TGTGCCAGCAGCTCCCGACAGGACTACAATGAGCAGTTCTTC. Amino acids: CASSSRQDYNEQFF.

The chain joins TRBV5-6 to TRBJ1-6, with a weak D call TRBD1 (5 bases). Per germline, CDR1 SGHDT and CDR2 YYEEEE. V shed 0 bases and J shed 10 bases, with 11 bases lying between them. The CDR3 sequence is 14 residues long. The CDR3, as DNA: TGTGCCAGCAGCTTGGGGCCCGGGGGGTCACCCCTCCACTTT. This sequence encodes CASSLGPGGSPLHF.

This clone was recorded once. V gene TRBV7-8 combines with J gene TRBJ2-2, with D perhaps TRBD2 (5 bases). From germline, CDR1 is SGHVS and CDR2 FQNEAQ. Trimming left V 5 bases short and J 5 bases short, with 9 bases between. This CDR3 has 13 residues. The CDR3 loop is CASSPGMTGELFF. CDR3 coding DNA: TGTGCCAGCAGCCCCGGGATGACCGGGGAGCTGTTTTTT.

The J gene is TRBJ1-5, the V gene TRBV19; 7 bases are shared with TRBD1. V was clipped by 5 bases and J by 3 bases; unmatched bases: 7. The germline V gene encodes CDR1 LNHDA and CDR2 SQIVND (reference sequence). CDR3 length: 15 amino acids. In DNA form, the CDR3 reads TGTGCCAGTAGTCCCAAGGACAGGCACAATCAGCCCCAGCATTTT. Encoded protein: CASSPKDRHNQPQHF.

V usage is TRBV7-2 and J usage is TRBJ1-5; 9 nucleotides line up with TRBD1. This CDR3 has 15 residues. The junction had 5 bases not matched to a gene; V was cut back by 3 bases and J by 5 bases. The V gene's germline CDR1 is SGHTA and CDR2 FQGNSA. In nucleotides, the CDR3 is TGTGCCAGCAGCTTGAACAGGGGGCCGGATCAGCCCCAGCATTTT. This gives the protein CASSLNRGPDQPQHF.

The chain couples TRBV29-1 to TRBJ2-7; D remains ambiguous. Germline CDR1 is SQVTM and CDR2 is ANQGSEA. The CDR3 is 12 residues long. Trimming removed 6 bases at V and 10 bases at J, with 19 bases between. The chain's CDR3 is CSVNDIGYDQYF. In DNA form, the CDR3 reads TGCAGCGTCAATGATATTGGGTATGATCAGTACTTC.

The chain combines TRBV13 with TRBJ2-4, with D perhaps matching TRBD2 (5 bases). The CDR3 is 14 residues long. V gave up 0 bases and J gave up 7 bases, with 10 bases separating them. Germline values: CDR1 PRHDT, CDR2 FYEKMQ (reference sequence). DNA of the CDR3: TGTGCCAGCAGCTTAGGTCTGGGAGCGAACATTCAGTACTTC. Protein: CASSLGLGANIQYF.

The chain joins TRBV7-6 to TRBJ2-1; 8 positions match TRBD1. The CDR3 is made up of 14 amino acids. The V segment lost 7 bases and the J segment 6 bases; nucleotides outside the gene matches: 8. Germline loops: CDR1 SGHVS, CDR2 FNYEAQ. The CDR3 nucleotides read TGTGCCAGCACCCCGGGACAGGAACTCAATGAGCAGTTCTTC. This translates into CASTPGQELNEQFF.

This clone was seen more than once but under ten times. This chain uses TRBV7-9 with TRBJ2-1; maybe TRBD1 (6 bases). CDR3 length: 13 amino acids. Germline lookup yields CDR1 SEHNR and CDR2 FQNEAQ (reference sequence). The V end was cut by 5 bases, the J end by 12 bases, with 17 bases between. The CDR3 coding sequence is TGTGCCAGCAGCCTCGGAGGACAGACCGGGCAGTTCTTC. Protein product: CASSLGGQTGQFF.